Given below is one T cell receptor (beta chain) in context. Antigen specificity is unknown. This specimen comes from a study of cytomegalovirus exposure and HLA in healthy donors. Study findings and constraints: Cytomegalovirus association was listed for 164 TCR beta chains. Through in vitro validation, three CMV-associated chains were shown to be specific for CMV antigens.

PCR amplification relied on 60 Vbeta primers (plus 13 Jbeta primers). Libraries were prepared by immunoSEQ multiplex PCR; TCRdb keeps only in-frame clonotypes and omits some of them. This sample carries roughly 57,000 clones, roughly 79% of them seen once, and the ten largest clones take 2.9%. The V segment lost 4 bases and the J segment 4 bases; nucleotides outside the gene matches: 12. The CDR3 contains 16 residues. The germline V gene has CDR1 SGHRS and CDR2 YFSETQ. This chain links TRBV5-1 with TRBJ2-7; 9 nucleotides match TRBD1. This sequence was found in a man aged 45-60 years in good health and CMV-seronegative. The specimen was PBMCs. The chain's CDR3 is CASSPIGTGNYYEQYF. The CDR3 nucleotides are TGCGCCAGCAGCCCCATAGGGACAGGGAATTATTACGAGCAGTACTTC.